Listed here is a single T cell receptor (beta chain). Its specificity is not known. A much larger clone is a single base away; this may be a read error. The sample originates from a study of tumor-infiltrating lymphocytes in primary liver carcinoma. Between the trimmed V and J ends, which lost 11 bases and 7 bases, there was a span of 24 bases. The CDR3 runs to 15 residues. Germline V lookup: CDR1 SNHLY, CDR2 FYNNEI. The tissue used was unsorted bulk material of about 19-31 mg. RNA and DNA were co-extracted from it with the AllPrep DNA/RNA mini kit. The template, approximately 500 ng total RNA, yielded TCR beta cDNA made with a constant-region primer. Libraries covering TCR beta were generated through three nested multiplex PCR rounds (using a slightly modified ARM-PCR). A C-beta reverse primer was combined with TRBV1-TRBV30 forward primers in the first two PCR rounds, and each round had 10 cycles. TCRdb itself ran the multiplex PCR reads through MiXCR, one entry per CDR3 protein. The table includes 100,000 or so distinct CDR3 sequences, roughly 80% detected once.

Study observations and caveats: Tumor-adjacent and tumor-blood pairs shared a smaller degree of overlap than tumor region pairs. The proportion of top clones found throughout all five tumor regions was only about 7-24%. With p = 0.039, the top-250-clone fraction in tumors significantly exceeded that in blood.

Sequencing was done on a sample of liver tumor tissue from sampling region 3. Subset described: tumor region T3, left-lateral pole. This TCR was sampled from a man aged 35 to 55 with primary liver carcinoma and hepatitis B virus infection. The V call is TRBV2, the J call TRBJ2-1; D is perhaps TRBD1 or TRBD2 (5 bases each). This CDR3 reads CASIPGADPLNEQFF. The CDR3 bases are TGTGCCTCCATCCCCGGGGCAGACCCTTTGAATGAGCAGTTCTTC.